Listed below are T cell receptor beta chains from one sample, sequenced in a study of Ad26.COV2.S vaccination and SARS-CoV-2 variants. Profiling relied on immunoSEQ multiplex PCR, and the TCRdb table lists in-frame clones only, not all of them. The data hold under 150,000 clones, with approximately 90% observed a single time. The material was peripheral blood, obtained after recovery from COVID-19. The origin of the receptors is a human donor who had recovered from COVID-19. The CDR3 runs from the conserved cysteine through the conserved F or W. The D gene is left open where the match is weak. A clone size is listed for some rows: how often the clone was seen (once, few, many), or a class if it is expanded.

.	.	TRBJ1-3	TRBV5-1	TGCGCCAGCAGCGCGGGGGTAGGGGCTGGAAACACCATATATTTT	CASSAGVGAGNTIYF
.	.	TRBJ2-7	TRBV14	TGTGCCAGCAGCCCTCTCAGGGGTTACTACGAGCAGTACTTC	CASSPLRGYYEQYF
.	TRBD1	TRBJ2-7	TRBV30	TGTGCCTGGAGTGTGGGACAGGGAAATAACGAGCAGTACTTC	CAWSVGQGNNEQYF
.	.	TRBJ2-5	TRBV13	TGTGCCAGCAGACGAAAGGGGGGAAAGCAAGAGACCCAGTACTTC	CASRRKGGKQETQYF
.	.	TRBJ1-1	TRBV7-9	TGTGCCAGCACCATGATGGGAACTGAAGCTTTCTTT	CASTMMGTEAFF
.	.	TRBJ2-1	TRBV14	TGTGCCAGCAGCCAAGATCCAAGGGCGAGGACTCTGGGCAATGAGCAGTTCTTC	CASSQDPRARTLGNEQFF
.	.	TRBJ1-2	TRBV7-2	TGTGCCAGCAGCTCCCCACAGGGTGTCAGGGGCTACACCTTC	CASSSPQGVRGYTF
.	.	TRBJ2-5	TRBV18	TGTGCCAGCTCACCACTTGGGACCCCAGAGACCCAGTACTTC	CASSPLGTPETQYF
.	TRBD1	TRBJ2-7	TRBV9	TGTGCCAGCAGCCCTCAGGTGGGACAGTCCGAGCAGTACTTC	CASSPQVGQSEQYF
.	.	TRBJ2-3	TRBV9	TGTGCCAGCAGCCCCCCTGATGCGGGGTACACAGATACGCAGTATTTT	CASSPPDAGYTDTQYF
.	TRBD2	TRBJ2-3	TRBV6-4	TGTGCCAGCAGTGAACTAGCGGGGGGGGTAGATACGCAGTATTTT	CASSELAGGVDTQYF
.	.	TRBJ2-6	TRBV19	TGTGCCAGTAGCCCGGAGGTAGGAGCGTCTGGGGCCAACGTCCTGACTTTC	CASSPEVGASGANVLTF
.	TRBD1	TRBJ2-4	TRBV6-5	TGTGCCAGCAGTAGACAGGGGAGAGGAAACATTCAGTACTTC	CASSRQGRGNIQYF
.	.	TRBJ1-2	TRBV6-5	TGTGCCAGCCTCTCTGGGGTTGATGGCTACACCTTC	CASLSGVDGYTF
.	.	TRBJ2-1	TRBV9	TGTGCCAGCAGCGCGGGATTCTCCTACAATGAGCAGTTCTTC	CASSAGFSYNEQFF
.	.	TRBJ2-3	TRBV28	TGTGCCACCCACAGGACAGATACGCAGTATTTT	CATHRTDTQYF
.	TRBD1	TRBJ2-2	TRBV4-1	TGCGCCAGCAGCCAAGCGTGGACAGGGACGCCCGGGGAGCTGTTTTTT	CASSQAWTGTPGELFF
.	TRBD1	TRBJ1-2	TRBV12-5	TGTGCTAGTGCTAACAGGGGTGGCTACACCTTC	CASANRGGYTF
.	TRBD1	TRBJ2-1	TRBV28	TGTGCCAGTACAGGGGGCGTTAGGAATGAGCAGTTCTTC	CASTGGVRNEQFF
few	.	TRBJ1-5	TRBV6-2/TRBV6-3	TGTGCCAGCAGCCTTCTAGGGGGGGCTAATCAGCCCCAGCATTTT	CASSLLGGANQPQHF
.	.	TRBJ2-5	TRBV29-1	TGCAGCGTTGATGGCCTCAGTCCGGCGGAGACCCAGTACTTC	CSVDGLSPAETQYF
.	.	TRBJ2-3	TRBV9	TGTGCCAGCAGCGTAAAGGGGTTTGGGCCCGGTGAGGATACGCAGTATTTT	CASSVKGFGPGEDTQYF
.	TRBD2	TRBJ2-1	TRBV30	TGTGCCTGGAGTGCCCGGACTAGCGGCTCCAATGAGCAGTTCTTC	CAWSARTSGSNEQFF
few	.	TRBJ1-4	TRBV19	TGTGCCAGTAGTATAGACTCGGCGGCAGGAACAATTAATGAAAAACTGTTTTTT	CASSIDSAAGTINEKLFF
once	.	TRBJ2-6	TRBV5-1	TGCGCCAGCAGCGCTGACAGCTCTGGGGCCAACGTCCTGACTTTC	CASSADSSGANVLTF
.	.	TRBJ2-3	TRBV7-6	TGTGCCAGCAGCTTAGGTGTGGGGGGCACAGATACGCAGTATTTT	CASSLGVGGTDTQYF
.	.	TRBJ2-1	TRBV6-2/TRBV6-3	TGTGCCAGCAGTTACGAAGTATGGGTAGGTGAGCAGTTCTTC	CASSYEVWVGEQFF
.	.	TRBJ1-3	TRBV6-6	TGTGCCAGCAGTGTCAGACAGGCTGACTCTGGAAACACCATATATTTT	CASSVRQADSGNTIYF
few	.	TRBJ1-5	TRBV7-2	TGTGCCAGCAGCTTAGTAGTGGATCAGCCCCAGCATTTT	CASSLVVDQPQHF
.	.	TRBJ1-5	TRBV7-8	TGTGCCAGCAGCTTTACCGGCGGCAATCAGCCCCAGCATTTT	CASSFTGGNQPQHF
few	.	TRBJ1-2	TRBV7-9	TGTGCCAGCAGCTCGTCTACCCGGGAGGACGTACATGGCTACACCTTC	CASSSSTREDVHGYTF